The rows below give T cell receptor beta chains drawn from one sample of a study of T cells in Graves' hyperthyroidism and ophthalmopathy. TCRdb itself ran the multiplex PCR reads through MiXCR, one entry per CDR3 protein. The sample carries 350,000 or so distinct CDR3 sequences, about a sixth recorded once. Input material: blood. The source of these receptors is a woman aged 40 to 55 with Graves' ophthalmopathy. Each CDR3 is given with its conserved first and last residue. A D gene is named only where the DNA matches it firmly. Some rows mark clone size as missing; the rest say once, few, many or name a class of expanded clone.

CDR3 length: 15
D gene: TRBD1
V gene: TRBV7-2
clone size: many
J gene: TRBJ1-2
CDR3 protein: CASSLDDREDYGYTF
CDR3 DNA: TGTGCCAGCAGCTTAGACGACAGGGAGGACTATGGCTACACCTTC

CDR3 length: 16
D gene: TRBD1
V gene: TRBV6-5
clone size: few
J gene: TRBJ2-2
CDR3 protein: CASSFTGTANTGELFF
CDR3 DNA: TGTGCCAGCAGTTTCACGGGGACAGCGAACACCGGGGAGCTGTTTTTT

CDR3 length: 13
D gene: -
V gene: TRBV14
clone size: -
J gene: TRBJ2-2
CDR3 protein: CASSQIVTGELFF
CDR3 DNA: TGTGCCAGCAGCCAAATTGTGACCGGGGAGCTGTTTTTT

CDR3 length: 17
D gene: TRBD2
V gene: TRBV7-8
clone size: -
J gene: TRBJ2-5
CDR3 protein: CASSFSRVASGQETQYF
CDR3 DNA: TGTGCCAGCAGCTTCTCCCGAGTGGCTAGCGGACAAGAGACCCAGTACTTC

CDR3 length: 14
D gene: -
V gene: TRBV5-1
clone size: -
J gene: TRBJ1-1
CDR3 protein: CASETGTSNTEAFF
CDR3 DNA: TGCGCCAGCGAGACCGGGACATCTAACACTGAAGCTTTCTTT

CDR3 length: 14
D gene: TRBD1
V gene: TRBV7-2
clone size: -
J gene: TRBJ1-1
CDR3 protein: CASRSPGQGAEAFF
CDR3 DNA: TGTGCCAGCAGGTCCCCGGGACAGGGGGCTGAAGCTTTCTTT

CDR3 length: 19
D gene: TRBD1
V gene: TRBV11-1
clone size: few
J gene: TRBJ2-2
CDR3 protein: CASSLADRGLSLSTGELFF
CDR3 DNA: TGTGCCAGCAGCTTAGCCGACAGGGGGCTTTCGTTGAGCACCGGGGAGCTGTTTTTT

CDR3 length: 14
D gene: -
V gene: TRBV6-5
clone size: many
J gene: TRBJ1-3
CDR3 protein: CASSYSTAGNTIYF
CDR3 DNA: TGTGCCAGCAGTTACTCGACAGCTGGAAACACCATATATTTT

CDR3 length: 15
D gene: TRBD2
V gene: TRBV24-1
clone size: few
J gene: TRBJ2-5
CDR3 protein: CATSAGLAGGETQYF
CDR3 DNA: TGTGCCACCAGTGCGGGACTAGCGGGAGGAGAGACCCAGTACTTC

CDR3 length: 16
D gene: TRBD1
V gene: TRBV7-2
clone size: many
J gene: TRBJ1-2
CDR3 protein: CASNPRTGLLGYGYTF
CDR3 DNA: TGTGCCAGCAACCCGCGGACAGGGCTTCTGGGCTATGGCTACACCTTC

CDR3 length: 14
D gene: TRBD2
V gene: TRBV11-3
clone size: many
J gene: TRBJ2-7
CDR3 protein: CASSFGLAGDEQYF
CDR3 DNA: TGTGCCAGCAGCTTCGGACTAGCGGGAGACGAGCAGTACTTC

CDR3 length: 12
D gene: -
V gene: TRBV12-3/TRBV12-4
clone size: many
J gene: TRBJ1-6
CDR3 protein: CASSNLNSPLHF
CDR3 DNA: TGTGCCAGCAGTAATCTTAATTCACCCCTCCACTTT

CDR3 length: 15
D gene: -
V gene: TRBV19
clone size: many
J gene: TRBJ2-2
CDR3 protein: CASSQKDLATGELFF
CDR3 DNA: TGTGCCAGTAGTCAGAAGGACCTGGCCACCGGGGAGCTGTTTTTT

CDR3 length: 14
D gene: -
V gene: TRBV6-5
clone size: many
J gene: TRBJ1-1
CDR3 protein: CASSDSDGNTEAFF
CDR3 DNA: TGTGCCAGCAGTGACTCAGACGGGAACACTGAAGCTTTCTTT

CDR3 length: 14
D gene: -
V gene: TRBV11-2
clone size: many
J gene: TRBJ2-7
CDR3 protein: CASSLTTIPYEQYF
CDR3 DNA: TGTGCCAGCAGCCTAACTACCATCCCCTACGAGCAGTACTTC

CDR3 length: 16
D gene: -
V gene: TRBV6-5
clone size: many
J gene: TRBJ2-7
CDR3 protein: CASSYGWGARSYEQYF
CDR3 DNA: TGTGCCAGCAGTTACGGTTGGGGGGCCAGATCCTACGAGCAGTACTTC

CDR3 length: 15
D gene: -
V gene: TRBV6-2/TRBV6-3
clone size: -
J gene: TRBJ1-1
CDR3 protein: CASSYSAAQNTEAFF
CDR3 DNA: TGTGCCAGCAGTTACTCGGCAGCTCAGAACACTGAAGCTTTCTTT

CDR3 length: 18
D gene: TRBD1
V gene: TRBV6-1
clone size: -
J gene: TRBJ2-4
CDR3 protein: CASSTGTGGGVAKNIQHF
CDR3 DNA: TGTGCCAGCAGTACAGGGACAGGCGGCGGAGTAGCCAAAAACATTCAGCACTTC

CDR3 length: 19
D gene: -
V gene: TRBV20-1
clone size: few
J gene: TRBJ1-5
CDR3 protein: CSARRGGAPLGNSNQPQHF
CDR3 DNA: TGCAGTGCTAGACGTGGCGGGGCCCCCCTTGGGAACAGCAATCAGCCCCAGCATTTT

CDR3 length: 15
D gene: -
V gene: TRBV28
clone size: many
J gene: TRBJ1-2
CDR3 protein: CASSKYRDGIYGYTF
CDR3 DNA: TGTGCCAGCAGTAAATATCGGGACGGGATCTATGGCTACACCTTC

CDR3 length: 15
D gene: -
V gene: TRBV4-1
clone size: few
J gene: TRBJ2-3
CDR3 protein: CASSGTFYSTDTQYF
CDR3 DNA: TGCGCCAGCAGCGGGACATTCTATAGCACAGATACGCAGTATTTT

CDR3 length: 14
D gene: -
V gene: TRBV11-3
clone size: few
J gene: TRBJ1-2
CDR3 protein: CASSRGRIKDGYTF
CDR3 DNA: TGTGCCAGCAGCCGAGGACGGATCAAAGATGGCTACACCTTC

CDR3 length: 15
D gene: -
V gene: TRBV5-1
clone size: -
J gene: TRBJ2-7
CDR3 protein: CASSYDLSSGYEQYF
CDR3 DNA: TGCGCCAGCAGCTACGACCTGTCGAGCGGATACGAGCAGTACTTC

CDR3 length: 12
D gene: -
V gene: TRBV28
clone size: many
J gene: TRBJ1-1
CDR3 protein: CASSLAQIEAFF
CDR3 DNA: TGTGCCAGCAGTTTAGCTCAGATAGAAGCTTTCTTT

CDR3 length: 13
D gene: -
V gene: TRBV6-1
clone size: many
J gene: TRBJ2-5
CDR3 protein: CASSRAEQETQYF
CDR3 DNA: TGTGCCAGCAGTAGGGCAGAGCAAGAGACCCAGTACTTC

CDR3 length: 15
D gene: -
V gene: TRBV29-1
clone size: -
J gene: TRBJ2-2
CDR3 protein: CSVEGPGQGTGELFF
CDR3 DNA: TGCAGCGTTGAAGGACCAGGTCAGGGCACCGGGGAGCTGTTTTTT

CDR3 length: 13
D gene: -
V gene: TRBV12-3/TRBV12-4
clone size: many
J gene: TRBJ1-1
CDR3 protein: CASSLPGRGEAFF
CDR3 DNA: TGTGCCAGCAGTTTACCAGGGAGGGGTGAAGCTTTCTTT

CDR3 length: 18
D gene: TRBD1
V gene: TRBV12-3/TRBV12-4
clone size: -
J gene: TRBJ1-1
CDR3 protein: CASTSYLYRGWMNTEAFF
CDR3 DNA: TGTGCCAGCACCTCCTATCTCTACAGGGGATGGATGAACACTGAAGCTTTCTTT

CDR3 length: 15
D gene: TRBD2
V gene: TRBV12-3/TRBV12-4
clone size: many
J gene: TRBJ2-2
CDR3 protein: CASSLLAGADGELFF
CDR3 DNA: TGTGCCAGCAGTTTACTGGCGGGAGCGGACGGGGAGCTGTTTTTT

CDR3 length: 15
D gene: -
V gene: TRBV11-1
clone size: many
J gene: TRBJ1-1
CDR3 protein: CASSAQRLRNTEAFF
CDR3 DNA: TGTGCCAGCAGCGCTCAGAGGCTTAGGAACACTGAAGCTTTCTTT

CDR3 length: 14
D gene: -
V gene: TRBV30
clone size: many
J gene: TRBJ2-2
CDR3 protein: CAWSVLTATGELFF
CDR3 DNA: TGTGCCTGGAGTGTACTGACCGCCACCGGGGAGCTGTTTTTT